This TCR beta chain originates from a study of T cell responses to AZD1222 COVID-19 vaccine. Sequencing was performed with immunoSEQ multiplex PCR; in TCRdb, only in-frame clones are kept and a portion is missing. The sample lists approximately 60,000 clones, around 87% occurring once. The V and J ends lost 4 bases and 3 bases respectively, with 12 bases between them. Germline values: CDR1 GTSNPN, CDR2 SVGIG (reference sequence). The CDR3 extends over 13 amino acids. The TCR comes from an adult in good health. The chain carries TRBV30 and TRBJ1-2; no reliable D call. The material sequenced was peripheral blood, taken on day 0 of AZD1222 vaccination. The CDR3 sequence is CAWTEDVDYGYTF. The CDR3, as DNA: TGTGCCTGGACGGAGGACGTGGACTATGGCTACACCTTC.